The source of this T cell receptor (beta chain) is a study of radiation and T cells in renal cell carcinoma. Looked up from germline, CDR1 is SGHRS and CDR2 is YFSETQ. V dropped 4 bases and J dropped 4 bases, with 14 bases sitting between them. The CDR3 is 15 amino acids. Profiling relied on immunoSEQ multiplex PCR, and the TCRdb table lists in-frame clones only, not all of them. The sample lists fewer than 200,000 clones, less than 90% occurring once. The time point denotes: blood 4 weeks post-SBRT, at nephrectomy. Documented treatment: 15 Gy SBRT to primary tumor, nephrectomy 4 weeks later. The sequenced sample was blood, obtained from a patient whose treatment included radiotherapy and nephrectomy. The genes are TRBV5-1 and TRBJ2-2; TRBD1 is a possible D gene (6 bases). The clonotype originates from a woman aged 45-65 years with renal cell carcinoma. CDR3 sequence reads: CASSPGAASTGELFF. In DNA form, the CDR3 reads TGCGCCAGCAGCCCAGGGGCCGCGAGCACCGGGGAGCTGTTTTTT.